This T cell receptor (beta chain) was documented in a study of blood T cell repertoires in COVID-19 (dated by TCRdb to 2020 to 2022). At the level of the whole study: The collaborator samples originated in the United States, Italy and Spain and spanned the acute and convalescent phases of COVID-19. The material from the prospective study consisted of cDNA or gDNA derived from T cells, B-cell-depleted T cells, or PBMCs. Subjects who had been exposed to COVID-19, were actively infected with it, or had recovered from it provided the deeply sampled blood TCRbeta repertoires that made up the dataset. The repertoires were made available in a free public database intended to serve as a resource for research on the immune response to SARS-CoV-2. The samples were drawn from the first 160 participants of the ongoing ImmuneRACE study and from over a thousand subjects provided by 6 global collaborators. Sample metadata almost always included a de-identified subject ID, COVID-19 status, age in years and sex. Where HLA class I and class II types were available, the types were taken from metadata supplied by the sample provider, not from assay-based typing. On the study overall, not on this receptor specifically: Clinical and demographic metadata were provided uncurated, with the amount varying by source and participant.

TCRbeta CDR3 regions were amplified from genomic DNA using the immunoSEQ Assay, a bias-controlled multiplex PCR. The source study handled its data this way. The number of nucleated cells in each sample was estimated from the amplification of reference gene primers within the assay. To quantify the absolute abundance of each unique TCRbeta CDR3 rearrangement, sequence reads were collapsed and filtered. For each sample, productive Simpson clonality was calculated as the square root of Simpson's diversity index across productive rearrangements. Here the immuneACCESS table is served through TCRdb, limited to in-frame sequences with V and J called. Missing clones are a known gap in these copies; in checked studies unresolved V genes cover under half, and the rest lacks a known reason. The V and J calls and clone size come from that table; D and trimming were worked out from the DNA. For this sample there are about 340,000 clones; about 90% appear just once. The ten largest clonotypes hold around 6% of the sample.

Spanning cysteine to phenylalanine, the CDR3 consists of 15 amino acids. Only the CDR3 portion is preserved as DNA: 45 bases, with reading frame beginning at the first base. V loses 6 bases at its end and J loses 8 bases; junction bases beyond the gene matches: 9. CDR1 and CDR2 were assigned from the germline V gene (reference sequence) as MNHEY and SMNVEV. Points on this clone: The antigen it binds to is not known. The sample holds no much larger clone one base away, and base qualities are not on file.

One collaborating source in Seattle enrolled patients while the patients were actively infected and followed the patients over time throughout the course of disease. Collaborating institutions collected whole blood in K2EDTA tubes following their own protocols. For TCRbeta analysis, collaborators shipped samples in one of three forms: frozen whole blood, isolated PBMCs, or DNA extracted from either of those sample types. The rearranged segments are TRBV27 and TRBJ1-6; 8 central nucleotides agree with TRBD1. Sequencing was carried out using peripheral blood. The receptor was derived from a woman aged 45-65 years with COVID-19, enrolled during active disease. The CDR3: CASRSGGWVHSPLHF. The nucleotide sequence is given as TGTGCCAGCAGGTCAGGGGGCTGGGTTCATTCACCCCTCCACTTT.